The 21 T cell receptor beta chains listed next were all sequenced from one sample in a study of CXCR3-negative and CXCR3-positive naive CD8 T cells. General study points: The TRB CDR3s that CXCR3-positive naive cells carried were more hydrophobic than those of CXCR3-negative naive cells.

UMI-labeled TRB cDNA libraries were prepared by 5' RACE. TCRdb re-called the 5' RACE reads and shows each CDR3 protein once, DNA omitted. This repertoire comprises 55,000 to 70,000 distinct CDR3 sequences; its ten largest clones make up 0.5% to 0.55%. Their recognized antigens are unknown. Material: naive CXCR3+ CD8+ T cells from blood. Subset indicated: CD45RO-CCR7+CD27+CD95- naive CD8+ T cells expressing CXCR3 (TNR3+). Source of these receptors: a human donor in good health. Some clones in this sample may be carry-over from other donors' samples.

This chain's CDR3 is CASRGTVGQYF. This chain connects TRBV2 to TRBJ2-7; there is no DNA to check the TCRdb D call of TRBD1. The V gene's germline CDR1 is SNHLY and CDR2 FYNNEI. CDR3 length: 11 residues.

The J gene is TRBJ2-2, the V gene TRBV7-9. This CDR3 spans 15 amino acids. CDR1 and CDR2 (germline): SEHNR, FQNEAQ (reference sequence). The CDR3 loop is CASSSGPTNTGELFF.

The V gene is TRBV6-5, the J gene TRBJ2-3; TCRdb designates TRBD2, a call that cannot be tested without DNA. Germline loops: CDR1 MNHEY, CDR2 SVGAGI. The CDR3 spans 16 residues. The CDR3 sequence is CASSYGAGGVTDTQYF.

The chain has TRBV27 and TRBJ1-4. In germline, CDR1 is MNHEY, CDR2 SMNVEV (reference sequence). The CDR3 length is 14 residues. The CDR3 here is CASSFLQSDEKLFF.

This chain uses TRBV28 with TRBJ1-5; TCRdb outputs TRBD1, but without DNA this stays unchecked. Germline V gene data show CDR1 as MDHEN and CDR2 as SYDVKM. CDR3 length equals 14 residues. The CDR3 sequence: CASSPQGKWQPQHF.

The rearrangement uses TRBV4-3 and TRBJ1-2; the TRBD1 assignment by TCRdb is unverifiable without DNA. The germline V gene encodes CDR1 LGHNA and CDR2 YSLEER. The CDR3 totals 17 residues. This chain's CDR3 is CASSQDLSGQGAYGYTF.

The CDR3: CAISGPGSNEKLFF. The chain joins TRBV10-3 to TRBJ1-4; without DNA, the TCRdb call of TRBD1 cannot be checked. This CDR3 is built from 14 residues. The germline V gene encodes CDR1 ENHRY and CDR2 SYGVKD.

The chain couples TRBV28 to TRBJ2-3; the TCRdb D gene call, TRBD1, has no DNA to confirm it. CDR1 MDHEN and CDR2 SYDVKM come from the germline V gene. The CDR3 is 15 residues long. The CDR3 spells CASSFSRGQADTQYF. Full variable domain (outside the CDR3, taken from reference TRBV28 and TRBJ2-3): DVKVTQSSRYLVKRTGEKVFLECVQDMDHENMFWYRQDPGLGLRLIYFSYDVKMKEKGDIPEGYSVSREKKERFSLILESASTNQTSMYLCASSFSRGQADTQYFGPGTRLTVL.

This chain links TRBV29-1 with TRBJ2-5; the D call from TCRdb, TRBD1, cannot be confirmed without DNA. CDR3 length equals 13 residues. The germline V gene encodes CDR1 SQVTM and CDR2 ANQGSEA. CDR3 residues: CSALTAYQETQYF.

The chain uses TRBV5-1 and TRBJ1-2; absent DNA, TCRdb's TRBD1 call cannot be checked. This CDR3 is 18 amino acids long. CDR1 is SGHRS, CDR2 YFSETQ, per germline. CDR3 in amino acids: CASSLAGRPDTSNYGYTF.

The chain employs TRBV6-6 and TRBJ1-2. Germline values: CDR1 MNHNY, CDR2 SVGAGI (reference sequence). The CDR3 totals 15 residues. CDR3 sequence: CASSSSTVSGYGYTF.

The chain employs TRBV4-3 and TRBJ1-6. The CDR3 is 14 residues long. Germline V gives CDR1 LGHNA, CDR2 YSLEER. Here the CDR3 reads CASSQDWGGSPLHF.

This rearrangement joins TRBV20-1 to TRBJ2-7; the TRBD1 assignment by TCRdb is unverifiable without DNA. The germline CDR1 and CDR2 sequences are DFQATT and SNEGSKA (reference sequence). The length of the CDR3 is 17 residues. CDR3 in amino acids: CSARGGRGWESSYEQYF.

V and J are TRBV7-8 and TRBJ2-7; the TRBD1 assignment by TCRdb is unverifiable without DNA. Germline V gives CDR1 SGHVS, CDR2 FQNEAQ. This CDR3 is built from 14 residues. The CDR3: CASSFDRGLYEQYF.

The chain couples TRBV9 to TRBJ2-2. The CDR3 sequence is 15 residues long. The germline V gene encodes CDR1 SGDLS and CDR2 YYNGEE. CDR3 in amino acids: CASSEMGWRSGELFF.

This chain uses TRBV24-1 with TRBJ2-1. The germline CDR1 and CDR2 sequences are KGHDR and SFDVKD. This CDR3 region has 16 residues. CDR3 sequence: CATSDQSLLSYNEQFF.

The V and J genes are TRBV28 and TRBJ2-7; TCRdb selects TRBD1, and the lack of DNA leaves this call unchecked. Germline assignment: CDR1 MDHEN and CDR2 SYDVKM. The CDR3 length is 14 residues. CDR3 amino acids: CASSPVTQGSEQYF.

The chain is built from TRBV7-2 and TRBJ2-3; TCRdb's D call of TRBD1 is untestable without DNA. The CDR3 has 16 amino acids. Germline CDR1 is SGHTA and CDR2 is FQGNSA. Here the CDR3 reads CASNFPRGMSTDTQYF.

The chain combines TRBV7-2 with TRBJ1-5; the D gene TCRdb calls, TRBD1, cannot be checked with no DNA. The CDR3 sequence is 16 residues long. Germline CDR1 and CDR2: SGHTA and FQGNSA. The CDR3 sequence is CASSLRAGARPQPQHF.

The V and J genes are TRBV28 and TRBJ2-3; the TCRdb call, TRBD1, lacks DNA for checking. CDR1 is MDHEN, CDR2 SYDVKM, per germline. This CDR3 comprises 14 residues. The CDR3 loop is CASTQGDEADTQYF.

The chain carries TRBV19 and TRBJ2-7; the TRBD2 assignment by TCRdb is unverifiable without DNA. CDR1 LNHDA and CDR2 SQIVND come from the germline V gene (reference sequence). The CDR3 is made up of 15 amino acids. The CDR3 loop reads CASSHYRDGSYEQYF.